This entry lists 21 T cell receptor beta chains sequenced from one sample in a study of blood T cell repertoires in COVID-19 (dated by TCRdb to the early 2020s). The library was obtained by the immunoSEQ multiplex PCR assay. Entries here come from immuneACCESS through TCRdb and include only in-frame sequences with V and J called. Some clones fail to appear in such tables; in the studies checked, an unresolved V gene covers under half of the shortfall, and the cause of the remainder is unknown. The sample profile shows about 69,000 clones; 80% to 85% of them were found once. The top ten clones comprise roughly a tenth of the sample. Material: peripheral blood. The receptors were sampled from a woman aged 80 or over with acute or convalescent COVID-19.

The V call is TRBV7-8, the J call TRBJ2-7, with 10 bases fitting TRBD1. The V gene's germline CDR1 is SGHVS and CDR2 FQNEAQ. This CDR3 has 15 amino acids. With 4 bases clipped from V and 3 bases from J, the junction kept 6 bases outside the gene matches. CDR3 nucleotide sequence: TGTGCCAGCAGCTCGAGGGGGACAGGGGACTACGAGCAGTACTTC. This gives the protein CASSSRGTGDYEQYF.

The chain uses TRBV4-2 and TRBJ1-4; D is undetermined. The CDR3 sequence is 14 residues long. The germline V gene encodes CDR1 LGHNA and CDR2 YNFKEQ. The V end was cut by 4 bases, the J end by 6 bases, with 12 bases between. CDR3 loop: CASSPSGADEKLFF. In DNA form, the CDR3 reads TGTGCCAGCAGCCCATCTGGAGCGGATGAAAAACTGTTTTTT.

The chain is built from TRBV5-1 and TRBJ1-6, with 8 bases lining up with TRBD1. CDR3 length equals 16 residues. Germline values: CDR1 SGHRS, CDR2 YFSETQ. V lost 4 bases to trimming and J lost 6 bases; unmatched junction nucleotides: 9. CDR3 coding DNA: TGCGCCAGCAGCCCAGGGACAGGCGGACTTAATTCACCCCTCCACTTT. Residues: CASSPGTGGLNSPLHF.

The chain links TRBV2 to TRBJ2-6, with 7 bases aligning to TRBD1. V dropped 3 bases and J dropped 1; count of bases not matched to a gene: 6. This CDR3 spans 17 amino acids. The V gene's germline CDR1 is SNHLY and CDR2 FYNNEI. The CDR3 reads CASSDRGFLSGANVLTF. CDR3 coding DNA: TGTGCCAGCAGTGACAGGGGGTTTTTATCTGGGGCCAACGTCCTGACTTTC.

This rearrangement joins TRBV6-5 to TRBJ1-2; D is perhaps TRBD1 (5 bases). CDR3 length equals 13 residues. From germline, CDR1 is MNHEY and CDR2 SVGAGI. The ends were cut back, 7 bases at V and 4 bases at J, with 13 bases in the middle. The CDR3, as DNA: TGTGCCAGCAATTCGGAGGGGATCTATGGCTACACCTTC. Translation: CASNSEGIYGYTF.

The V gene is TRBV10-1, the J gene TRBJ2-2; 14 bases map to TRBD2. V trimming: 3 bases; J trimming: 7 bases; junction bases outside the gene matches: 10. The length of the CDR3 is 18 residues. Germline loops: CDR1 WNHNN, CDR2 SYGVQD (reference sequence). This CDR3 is CASSDPGTSGGPYGELFF. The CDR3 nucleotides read TGCGCCAGCAGTGACCCCGGGACTAGCGGGGGCCCTTACGGGGAGCTGTTTTTT.

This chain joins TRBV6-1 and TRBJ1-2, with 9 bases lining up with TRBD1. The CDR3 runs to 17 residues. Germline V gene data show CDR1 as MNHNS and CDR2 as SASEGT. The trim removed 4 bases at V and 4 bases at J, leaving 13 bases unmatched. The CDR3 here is CASSGRDRVGGSYGYTF. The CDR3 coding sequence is TGTGCCAGCAGTGGCCGGGACAGGGTTGGTGGAAGCTATGGCTACACCTTC.

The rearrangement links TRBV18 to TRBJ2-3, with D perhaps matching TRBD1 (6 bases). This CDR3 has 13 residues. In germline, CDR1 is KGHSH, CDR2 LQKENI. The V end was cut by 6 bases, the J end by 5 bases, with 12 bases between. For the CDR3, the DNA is TGTGCCAGCTCGACCCGAGGGGGAGATACGCAGTATTTT. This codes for CASSTRGGDTQYF. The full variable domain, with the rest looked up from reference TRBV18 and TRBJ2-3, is NAGVMQNPRHLVRRRGQEARLRCSPMKGHSHVYWYRQLPEEGLKFMVYLQKENIIDESGMPKERFSAEFPKEGPSILRIQQVVRGDSAAYFCASSTRGGDTQYFGPGTRLTVL.

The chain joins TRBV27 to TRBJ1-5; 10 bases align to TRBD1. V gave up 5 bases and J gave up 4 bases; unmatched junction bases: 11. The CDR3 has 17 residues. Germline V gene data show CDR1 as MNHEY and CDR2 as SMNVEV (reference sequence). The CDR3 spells CASSPRTGGMSNQPQHF. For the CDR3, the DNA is TGTGCCAGCAGTCCCCGGACAGGGGGAATGAGTAATCAGCCCCAGCATTTT.

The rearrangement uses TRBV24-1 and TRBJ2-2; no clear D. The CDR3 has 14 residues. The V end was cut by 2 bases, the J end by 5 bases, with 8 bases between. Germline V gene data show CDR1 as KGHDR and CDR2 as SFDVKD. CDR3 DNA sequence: TGTGCCACCAGTGATTCCGTTAATACCGGGGAGCTGTTTTTT. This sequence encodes CATSDSVNTGELFF.

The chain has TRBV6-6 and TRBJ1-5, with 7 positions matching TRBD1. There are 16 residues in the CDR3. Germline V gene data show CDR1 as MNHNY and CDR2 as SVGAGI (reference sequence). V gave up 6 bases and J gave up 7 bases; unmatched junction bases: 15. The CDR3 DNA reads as TGTGCCAGCAGCGACAGGGTTGGCGATGCGGGGCAGCCCCAGCATTTT. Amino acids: CASSDRVGDAGQPQHF.

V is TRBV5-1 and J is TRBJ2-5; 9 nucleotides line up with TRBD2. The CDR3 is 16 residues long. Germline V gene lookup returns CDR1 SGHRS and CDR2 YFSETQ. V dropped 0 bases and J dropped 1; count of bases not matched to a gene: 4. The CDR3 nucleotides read TGCGCCAGCAGCTTGGCTCCGCGGGGGGGCCAAGAGACCCAGTACTTC. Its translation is CASSLAPRGGQETQYF.

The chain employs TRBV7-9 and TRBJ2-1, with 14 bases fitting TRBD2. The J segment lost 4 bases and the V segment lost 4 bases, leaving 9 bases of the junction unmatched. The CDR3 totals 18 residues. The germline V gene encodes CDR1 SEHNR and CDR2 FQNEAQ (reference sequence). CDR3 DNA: TGTGCCAGCAGCTCTGGACTAGCGGGGGGAAAACCTTACAATGAGCAGTTCTTC. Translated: CASSSGLAGGKPYNEQFF.

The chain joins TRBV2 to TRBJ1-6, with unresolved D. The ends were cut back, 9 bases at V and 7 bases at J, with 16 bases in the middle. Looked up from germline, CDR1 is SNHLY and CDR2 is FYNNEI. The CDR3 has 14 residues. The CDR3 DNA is TGTGCCAGGAGGCGGGTTTCGGAAAATTCACCCCTCCACTTT. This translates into CARRRVSENSPLHF.

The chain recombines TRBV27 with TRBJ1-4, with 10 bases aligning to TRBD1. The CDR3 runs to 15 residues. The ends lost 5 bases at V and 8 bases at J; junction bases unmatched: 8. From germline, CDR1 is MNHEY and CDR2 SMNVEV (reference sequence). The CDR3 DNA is TGTGCCAGCAGTACCCCCGGGACAGGGGCAGAAAAACTGTTTTTT. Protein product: CASSTPGTGAEKLFF.

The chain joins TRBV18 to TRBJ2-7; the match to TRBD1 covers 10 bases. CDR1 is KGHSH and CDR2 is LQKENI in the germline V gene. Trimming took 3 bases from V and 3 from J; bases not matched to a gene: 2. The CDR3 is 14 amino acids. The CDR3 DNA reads TGTGCCAGCTCACCGACAGGGGGCAACTACGAGCAGTACTTC. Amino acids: CASSPTGGNYEQYF.

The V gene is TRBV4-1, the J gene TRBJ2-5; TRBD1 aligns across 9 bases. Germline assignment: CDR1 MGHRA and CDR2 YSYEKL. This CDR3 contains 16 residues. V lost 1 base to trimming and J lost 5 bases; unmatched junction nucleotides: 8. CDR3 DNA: TGCGCCAGCAGCCAAGGGGGACAGGGTAGTTGGGAGACCCAGTACTTC. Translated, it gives CASSQGGQGSWETQYF.

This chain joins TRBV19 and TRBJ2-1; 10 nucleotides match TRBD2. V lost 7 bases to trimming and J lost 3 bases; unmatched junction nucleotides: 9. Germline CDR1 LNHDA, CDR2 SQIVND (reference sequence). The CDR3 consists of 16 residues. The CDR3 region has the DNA TGTGCCAGTACATCCCTCCCTAGCGGGGGCTACAATGAGCAGTTCTTC. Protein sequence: CASTSLPSGGYNEQFF.

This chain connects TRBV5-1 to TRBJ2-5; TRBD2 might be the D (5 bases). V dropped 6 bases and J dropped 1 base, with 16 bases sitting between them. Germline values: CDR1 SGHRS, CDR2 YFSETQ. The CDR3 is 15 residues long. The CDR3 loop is CASNEGIGPQETQYF. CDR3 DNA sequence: TGCGCCAGCAATGAGGGTATCGGCCCCCAAGAGACCCAGTACTTC.

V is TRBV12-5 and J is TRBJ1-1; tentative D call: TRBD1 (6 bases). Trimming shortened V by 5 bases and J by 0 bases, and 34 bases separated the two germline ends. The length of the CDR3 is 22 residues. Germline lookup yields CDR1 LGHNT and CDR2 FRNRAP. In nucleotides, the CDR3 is TGTGCTAGTGGTGCATTTGGCAGGGGCGGTATTACGGGCTTGGAGATGAACACTGAAGCTTTCTTT. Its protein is CASGAFGRGGITGLEMNTEAFF. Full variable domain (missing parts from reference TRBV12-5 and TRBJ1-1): DARVTQTPRHKVTEMGQEVTMRCQPILGHNTVFWYRQTMMQGLELLAYFRNRAPLDDSGMPKDRFSAEMPDATLATLKIQPSEPRDSAVYFCASGAFGRGGITGLEMNTEAFFGQGTRLTVV.

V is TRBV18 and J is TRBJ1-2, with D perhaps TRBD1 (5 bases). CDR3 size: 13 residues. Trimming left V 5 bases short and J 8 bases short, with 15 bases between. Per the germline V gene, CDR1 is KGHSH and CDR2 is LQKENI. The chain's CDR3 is CASSSDTPPGYTF. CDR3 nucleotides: TGTGCCAGCTCATCGGACACCCCTCCCGGCTACACCTTC.